The rows below give T cell receptor beta chains drawn from one sample of a study of blood T cell repertoires in COVID-19. Sequencing was performed with immunoSEQ multiplex PCR; in TCRdb, only in-frame clones are kept and a portion is missing. Of approximately 130,000 clones in the sample, about 77% were seen once. What was sequenced was peripheral blood. These TCRs come from a human donor in a cohort sampled during active COVID-19. Each CDR3 is given with its conserved first and last residue. Each record gives: CDR3 length, J gene, clone size, D gene, V gene, CDR3 protein, CDR3 DNA. A D gene is named only where the DNA matches it firmly. Size tells how often a clone was seen (once, few, many) or the class of an expanded clone, and some rows leave it out.

>16|TRBJ2-2|NA|TRBD2|TRBV7-8
CASSPGLAGDTGELFF
TGTGCCAGCAGCCCTGGGCTAGCGGGGGACACCGGGGAGCTGTTTTTT
>13|TRBJ1-5|few|TRBD1|TRBV2
CASSRTGDQPQHF
TGTGCCAGCAGTCGTACAGGGGATCAGCCCCAGCATTTT
>15|TRBJ1-2|NA|TRBD1|TRBV28
CASRQVRGRLGGYTF
TGTGCCAGCAGGCAGGTCAGGGGGCGTCTAGGTGGCTACACCTTC
>15|TRBJ1-6|NA|TRBD1|TRBV5-1
CASSRDRFDNSPLHF
TGCGCCAGCAGCCGGGACAGGTTCGATAATTCACCCCTCCACTTT
>14|TRBJ1-2|NA|NA|TRBV28
CASSARGGIIRYTF
TGTGCCAGCAGCGCCCGAGGCGGCATTATTCGCTACACCTTC
>12|TRBJ2-3|NA|NA|TRBV5-1
CASSPTGDTQYF
TGCGCCAGCAGCCCGACAGGAGATACGCAGTATTTT
>13|TRBJ1-1|NA|NA|TRBV24-1
CATSDRGSLRAFF
TGTGCCACCAGTGATAGGGGGAGTCTTCGGGCTTTCTTT
>17|TRBJ2-3|NA|TRBD1|TRBV11-2
CASSLAFGDRGRNTQYF
TGTGCCAGCAGCTTAGCTTTCGGGGACAGGGGACGAAATACGCAGTATTTT
>13|TRBJ2-2|NA|NA|TRBV12-3/TRBV12-4
CASSFFGTGELFF
TGTGCCAGCAGTTTCTTCGGCACCGGGGAGCTGTTTTTT
>15|TRBJ2-1|NA|NA|TRBV5-1
CASSLASVGLGEQFF
TGCGCCAGCAGCTTGGCTTCTGTGGGACTTGGTGAGCAGTTCTTC
>15|TRBJ1-3|NA|NA|TRBV7-2
CASSSEKISGNTIYF
TGTGCCAGCAGCTCCGAGAAAATCTCTGGAAACACCATATATTTT
>14|TRBJ2-4|NA|TRBD1|TRBV7-2
CASSPDRGKNIQYF
TGTGCCAGCAGCCCGGACAGGGGAAAAAACATTCAGTACTTC
>14|TRBJ2-5|NA|NA|TRBV3-1/TRBV3-2
CASSPPEYQETQYF
TGTGCCAGCAGCCCACCGGAGTACCAAGAGACCCAGTACTTC
>15|TRBJ2-3|NA|TRBD2|TRBV7-8
CASSNLAGGGNTQYF
TGTGCCAGCAGCAACCTAGCGGGAGGGGGAAATACGCAGTATTTT
>14|TRBJ2-1|once|NA|TRBV30
CAWSVSSGWNEQFF
TGTGCCTGGAGTGTATCGTCGGGGTGGAATGAGCAGTTCTTC
>15|TRBJ2-5|NA|TRBD1|TRBV6-6
CASSYMQAGGETQYF
TGTGCCAGCAGTTACATGCAGGCAGGGGGAGAGACCCAGTACTTC